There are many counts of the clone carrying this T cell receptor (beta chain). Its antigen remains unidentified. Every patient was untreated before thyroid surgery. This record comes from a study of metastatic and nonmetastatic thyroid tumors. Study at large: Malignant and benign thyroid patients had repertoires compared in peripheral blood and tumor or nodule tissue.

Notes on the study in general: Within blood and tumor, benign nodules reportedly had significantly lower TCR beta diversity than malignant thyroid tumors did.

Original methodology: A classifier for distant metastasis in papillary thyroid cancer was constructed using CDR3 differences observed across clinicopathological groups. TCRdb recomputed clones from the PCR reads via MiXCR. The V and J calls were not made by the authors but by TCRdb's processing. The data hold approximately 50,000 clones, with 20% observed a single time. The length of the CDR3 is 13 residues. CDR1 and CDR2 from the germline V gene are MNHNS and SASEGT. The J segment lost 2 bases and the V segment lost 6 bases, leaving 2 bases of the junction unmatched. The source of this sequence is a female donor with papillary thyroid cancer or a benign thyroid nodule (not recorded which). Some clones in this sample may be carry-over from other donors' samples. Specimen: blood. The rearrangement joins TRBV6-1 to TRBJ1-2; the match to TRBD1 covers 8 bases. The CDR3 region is CASRRDRNYGYTF. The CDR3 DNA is TGTGCCAGCAGGCGGGACAGGAACTATGGCTACACCTTC.